This is a list of T cell receptor beta chains from one sample in a study of somatic mutations in cytotoxic T cells in rheumatoid arthritis. Assay: immunoSEQ multiplex PCR; the TCRdb copy retains only in-frame clones and omits some. The table shows roughly 4,000 clones, with over 60% occurring only once. The sequencing input was CD8+ T cells sorted from blood. Source of these receptors: an adult with rheumatoid arthritis. CDR3s include the opening cysteine and the closing phenylalanine or tryptophan. A D gene is named only where the DNA matches it firmly. Size is omitted from some rows. Given values are once, few, many or a class for expanded clones.

>.|.|TRBJ2-3|TRBV7-9
CASSLREEDTQYF
TGTGCCAGCAGCTTGAGGGAGGAGGATACGCAGTATTTT
>.|.|TRBJ1-1|TRBV5-1
CASSTRAMNTEAFF
TGCGCCAGCAGCACCCGGGCCATGAACACTGAAGCTTTCTTT
>.|.|TRBJ2-7|TRBV6-1
CASSEGLDGPYEQYF
TGTGCCAGCAGTGAAGGGCTGGACGGTCCCTACGAGCAGTACTTC
>.|.|TRBJ1-2|TRBV19
CASSIGGANYGYTF
TGTGCCAGTAGTATCGGGGGAGCTAACTATGGCTACACCTTC
>.|.|TRBJ2-3|TRBV4-3
CASSARGRRLADTQYF
TGCGCCAGCAGCGCCCGGGGGAGGCGTCTGGCAGATACGCAGTATTTT
>.|TRBD2|TRBJ2-1|TRBV6-1
CASSALAGDRNEQFF
TGTGCCAGCAGTGCACTAGCGGGGGACAGAAATGAGCAGTTCTTC
>.|.|TRBJ1-2|TRBV9
CASSERDQGYGDGYTF
TGTGCCAGCAGCGAGAGGGATCAGGGGTATGGGGATGGCTACACCTTC
>.|TRBD1|TRBJ2-1|TRBV4-1
CASSQPGQEHYNEQFF
TGCGCCAGCAGCCAGCCGGGACAGGAGCACTACAATGAGCAGTTCTTC
>.|TRBD1|TRBJ1-2|TRBV6-5
CASSYGTGGLDGYTF
TGTGCCAGCAGTTATGGGACAGGGGGCTTAGATGGCTACACCTTC
>.|.|TRBJ1-2|TRBV7-8
CASSLGGVAGGYGYTF
TGTGCCAGCAGCTTAGGGGGCGTGGCAGGCGGCTATGGCTACACCTTC
>once|.|TRBJ1-1|TRBV11-1
CASSGSMNTEAFF
TGTGCCAGCAGCGGCTCAATGAACACTGAAGCTTTCTTT
>.|.|TRBJ1-2|TRBV25-1
CASSEWQSEKYGYTF
TGTGCCAGCAGTGAATGGCAGAGCGAAAAATATGGCTACACCTTC
>.|.|TRBJ2-7|TRBV10-3
CAISESGSPYEQYF
TGTGCCATCAGTGAGTCGGGTTCGCCCTACGAGCAGTACTTC
>.|.|TRBJ1-1|TRBV14
CASSQAGLPGTEAFF
TGTGCCAGCAGCCAAGCAGGTCTACCCGGCACTGAAGCTTTCTTT
>.|TRBD1|TRBJ2-5|TRBV10-3
CAISRGTGWDETQYF
TGTGCCATCAGTAGGGGGACAGGGTGGGATGAGACCCAGTACTTC
>.|TRBD1|TRBJ1-5|TRBV30
CAWSFGQGEQPQHF
TGTGCCTGGAGTTTCGGACAGGGAGAACAGCCCCAGCATTTT
>.|TRBD1|TRBJ2-7|TRBV27
CATRGQKYYEQYF
TGTGCCACCAGGGGGCAGAAATACTACGAGCAGTACTTC
>.|.|TRBJ2-2|TRBV5-1
CASSEDLPNTGELFF
TGCGCCAGCAGCGAGGACCTCCCGAACACCGGGGAGCTGTTTTTT
>.|.|TRBJ2-1|TRBV28
CASSLRGESSYNEQFF
TGTGCCAGCAGTTTAAGGGGCGAAAGCTCCTACAATGAGCAGTTCTTC
>.|TRBD1|TRBJ1-1|TRBV12-5
CASGLAYRPQGAPNWNTEAFF
TGTGCTAGTGGTTTGGCCTACCGTCCCCAGGGGGCTCCAAACTGGAACACTGAAGCTTTCTTT
>few|.|TRBJ2-7|TRBV5-1
CASSALDPGVNEQYF
TGCGCCAGCAGCGCACTCGACCCCGGTGTCAACGAGCAGTACTTC
>few|.|TRBJ1-5|TRBV7-3
CASSLTLNQPQHF
TGTGCCAGCAGCCTCACACTAAATCAGCCCCAGCATTTT
>few|.|TRBJ2-1|TRBV7-9
CASSPVYSYNEQFF
TGTGCCAGCAGCCCGGTATACTCCTACAATGAGCAGTTCTTC
>.|.|TRBJ1-3|TRBV6-5
CASSYSGASSGNTIYF
TGTGCCAGCAGTTACTCGGGGGCTTCGTCTGGAAACACCATATATTTT
>few|TRBD1|TRBJ2-1|TRBV10-3
CAISALPLRDRNNEQFF
TGTGCCATCAGTGCGTTGCCCCTCCGGGACAGGAACAATGAGCAGTTCTTC
>.|.|TRBJ1-2|TRBV5-8
CASSFTASLMKGGYTF
TGTGCCAGCAGCTTTACGGCCTCCTTGATGAAGGGTGGCTACACCTTC
>.|.|TRBJ2-1|TRBV27
CASSLGDEQFF
TGTGCCAGCAGTTTGGGCGATGAGCAGTTCTTC
>.|.|TRBJ1-1|TRBV19
CASSMRPPDTEAFF
TGTGCCAGTAGTATGAGGCCACCAGACACTGAAGCTTTCTTT
>.|.|TRBJ2-3|TRBV13
CASSSGLTATQYF
TGTGCCAGCAGCTCCGGACTGACTGCTACGCAGTATTTT
>.|.|TRBJ2-6|TRBV4-3
CASSLQFGQHGANVLTF
TGCGCCAGCAGCCTACAGTTCGGCCAACATGGGGCCAACGTCCTGACTTTC
>once|TRBD2|TRBJ2-3|TRBV6-7
CASTSLAGALRGTDTQYF
TGTGCCAGCACCTCACTAGCGGGGGCTCTCAGGGGTACAGATACGCAGTATTTT
>once|.|TRBJ1-2|TRBV6-5
CASKIRLNNYGYTF
TGTGCCAGCAAAATCCGACTGAATAACTATGGCTACACCTTC
>.|TRBD1|TRBJ2-5|TRBV4-1
CASSQDTGEQETQYF
TGCGCCAGCAGCCAAGATACAGGGGAGCAGGAGACCCAGTACTTC
>.|.|TRBJ1-1|TRBV2
CASSAITRGAEAFF
TGTGCCAGCAGTGCTATTACCAGAGGAGCTGAAGCTTTCTTT
>.|TRBD1|TRBJ1-2|TRBV7-9
CASSSGGGEGLHGYTF
TGTGCCAGCAGTTCAGGGGGCGGGGAAGGGTTGCATGGCTACACCTTC
>.|.|TRBJ2-3|TRBV28
CASSTRTFRPEDTQYF
TGTGCCAGCAGTACCCGGACCTTTCGTCCTGAAGATACGCAGTATTTT
>once|.|TRBJ1-5|TRBV15
CATSRDNSNQPQHF
TGTGCCACCAGCAGGGACAATAGCAATCAGCCCCAGCATTTT
>.|TRBD2|TRBJ2-3|TRBV2
CASRRTTSGYTDTQYF
TGTGCCAGCAGGAGGACGACTAGCGGTTACACAGATACGCAGTATTTT
>.|.|TRBJ2-7|TRBV29-1
CSVEDRDISYEQYF
TGCAGCGTTGAAGATCGGGACATTTCCTACGAGCAGTACTTC
>few|.|TRBJ1-3|TRBV7-9
CASSLAGTPADTIYF
TGTGCCAGCAGCTTAGCAGGGACCCCAGCGGACACCATATATTTT
>.|.|TRBJ2-5|TRBV2
CASSEGKRLTLQETQYF
TGTGCCAGCAGTGAAGGGAAGCGGCTCACCCTCCAAGAGACCCAGTACTTC
>.|TRBD2|TRBJ2-7|TRBV4-1
CASSQGLAGYEQYF
TGCGCCAGCAGCCAGGGACTAGCGGGGTACGAGCAGTACTTC
>.|.|TRBJ1-1|TRBV13
CASSHSGTEAFF
TGTGCCAGCAGCCACAGTGGTACTGAAGCTTTCTTT
>.|.|TRBJ1-2|TRBV4-3
CASSLVVQTDYGYTF
TGCGCCAGCAGCCTGGTCGTTCAGACAGACTATGGCTACACTTTC
>.|.|TRBJ1-3|TRBV6-5
CASSYSTYAGNTIYF
TGTGCCAGCAGTTACTCCACGTACGCTGGAAACACCATATATTTT
>.|.|TRBJ2-7|TRBV5-1
CASSPEQYEQYF
TGCGCCAGCAGCCCCGAGCAATACGAGCAGTACTTC
>.|TRBD1|TRBJ2-7|TRBV5-1
CASSLGTGTGFYEQYF
TGCGCCAGCAGCTTGGGGACCGGGACAGGGTTCTACGAGCAGTACTTC
>.|TRBD1|TRBJ1-2|TRBV6-5
CASNKQGGANGYTF
TGTGCCAGCAACAAACAGGGGGGGGCCAATGGCTACACCTTC